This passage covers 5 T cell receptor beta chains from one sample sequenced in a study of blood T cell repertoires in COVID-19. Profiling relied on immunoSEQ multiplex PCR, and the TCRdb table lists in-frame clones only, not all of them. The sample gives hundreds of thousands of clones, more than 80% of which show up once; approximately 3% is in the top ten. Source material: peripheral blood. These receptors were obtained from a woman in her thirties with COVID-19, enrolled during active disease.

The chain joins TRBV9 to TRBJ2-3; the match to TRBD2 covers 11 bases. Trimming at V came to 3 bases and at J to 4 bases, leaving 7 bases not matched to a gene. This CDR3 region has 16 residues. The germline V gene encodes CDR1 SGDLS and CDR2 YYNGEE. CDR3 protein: CASSGSGGALADTQYF. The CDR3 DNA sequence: TGTGCCAGCAGCGGTAGCGGGGGGGCACTTGCAGATACGCAGTATTTT.

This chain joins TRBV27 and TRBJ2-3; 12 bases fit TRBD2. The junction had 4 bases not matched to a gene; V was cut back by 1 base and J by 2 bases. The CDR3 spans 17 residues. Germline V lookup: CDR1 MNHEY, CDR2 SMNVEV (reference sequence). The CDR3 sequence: CASSLWTSGAYTDTQYF. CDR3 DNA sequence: TGTGCCAGCAGTTTATGGACTAGCGGGGCGTACACAGATACGCAGTATTTT.

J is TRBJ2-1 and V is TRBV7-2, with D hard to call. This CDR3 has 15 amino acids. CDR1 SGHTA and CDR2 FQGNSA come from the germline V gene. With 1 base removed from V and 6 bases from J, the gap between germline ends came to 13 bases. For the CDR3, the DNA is TGTGCCAGCAGCTTAGACCCCCGCGATGGCAATGAGCAGTTCTTC. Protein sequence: CASSLDPRDGNEQFF.

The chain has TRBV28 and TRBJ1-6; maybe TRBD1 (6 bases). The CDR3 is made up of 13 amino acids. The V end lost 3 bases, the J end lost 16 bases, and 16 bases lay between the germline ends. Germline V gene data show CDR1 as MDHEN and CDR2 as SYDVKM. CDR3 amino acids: CASSLGRGQVLHF. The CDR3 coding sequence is TGTGCCAGCAGTTTGGGACGGGGACAAGTTCTCCACTTT.

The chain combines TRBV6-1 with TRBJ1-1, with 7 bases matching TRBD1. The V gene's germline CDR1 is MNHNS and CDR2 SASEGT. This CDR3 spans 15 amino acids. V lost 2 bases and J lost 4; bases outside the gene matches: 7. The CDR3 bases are TGTGCCAGCAGTGAATCCCCGACAGGGCGCACTGAAGCTTTCTTT. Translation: CASSESPTGRTEAFF.